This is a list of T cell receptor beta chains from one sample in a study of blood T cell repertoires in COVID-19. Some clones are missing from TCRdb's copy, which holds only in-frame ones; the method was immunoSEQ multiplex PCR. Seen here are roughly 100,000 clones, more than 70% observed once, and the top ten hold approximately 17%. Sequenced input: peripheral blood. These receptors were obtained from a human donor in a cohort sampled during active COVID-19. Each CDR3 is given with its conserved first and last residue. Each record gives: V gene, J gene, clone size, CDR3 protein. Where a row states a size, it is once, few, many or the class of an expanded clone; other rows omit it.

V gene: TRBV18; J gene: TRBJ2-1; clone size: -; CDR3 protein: CASSPPDSIYNEQFF
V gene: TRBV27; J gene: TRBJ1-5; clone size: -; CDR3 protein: CASSLRYSSFQPQHF
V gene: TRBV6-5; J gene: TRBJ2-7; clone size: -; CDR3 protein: CASSYSRILSSYEQYF
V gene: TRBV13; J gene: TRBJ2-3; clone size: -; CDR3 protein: CASSASLGHETDTQYF
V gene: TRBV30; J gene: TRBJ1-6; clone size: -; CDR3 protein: CAWVPGTGLSSYNSPLHF
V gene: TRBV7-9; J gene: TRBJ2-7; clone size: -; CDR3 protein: CASSLYYEQYF
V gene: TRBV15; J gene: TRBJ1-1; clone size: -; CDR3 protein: CATSRGDRGMNTEAFF
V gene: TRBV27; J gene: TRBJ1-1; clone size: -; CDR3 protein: CASSTDRSTEAFF
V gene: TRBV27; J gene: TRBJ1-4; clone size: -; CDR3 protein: CASSLFGGEKLFF
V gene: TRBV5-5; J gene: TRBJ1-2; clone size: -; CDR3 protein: CASSISGTGNYGYTF
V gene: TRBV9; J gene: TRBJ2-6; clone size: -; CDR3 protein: CASSAEGRGISGANVLTF
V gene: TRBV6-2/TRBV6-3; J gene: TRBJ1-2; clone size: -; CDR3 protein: CASSPTGGLSGYTF
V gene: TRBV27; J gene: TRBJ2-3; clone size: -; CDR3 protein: CASKPASGITDTQYF
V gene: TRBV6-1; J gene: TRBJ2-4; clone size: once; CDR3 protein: CASSEARTGAKNIQYF
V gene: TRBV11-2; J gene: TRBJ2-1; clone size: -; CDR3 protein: CASSLVAGARNEQFF
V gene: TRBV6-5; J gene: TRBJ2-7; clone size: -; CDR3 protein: CASRNRGGAYEQYF
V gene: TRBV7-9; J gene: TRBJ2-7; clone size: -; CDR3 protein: CASSGRDKSYEQYF
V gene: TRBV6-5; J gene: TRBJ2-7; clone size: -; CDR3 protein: CASSTTGAGSYEQYF
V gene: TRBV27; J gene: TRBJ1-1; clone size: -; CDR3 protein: CASSQLIGAEAFF
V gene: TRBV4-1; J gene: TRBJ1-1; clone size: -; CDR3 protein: CASSQVHSRNTEAFF
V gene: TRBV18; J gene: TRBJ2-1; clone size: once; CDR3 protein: CASSASYEDSYNEQFF
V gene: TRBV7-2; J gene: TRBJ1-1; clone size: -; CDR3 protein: CASSLGTWSLNTEAFF
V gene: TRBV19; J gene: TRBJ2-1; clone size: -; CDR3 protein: CASSVGQGRRHNEQFF
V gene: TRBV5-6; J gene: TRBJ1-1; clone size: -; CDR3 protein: CASSLGRNTEAFF
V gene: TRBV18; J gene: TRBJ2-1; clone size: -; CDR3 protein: CASSPQEGAIYNEQFF
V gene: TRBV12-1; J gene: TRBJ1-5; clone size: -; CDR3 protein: CASSALGGTDSNQPQHF
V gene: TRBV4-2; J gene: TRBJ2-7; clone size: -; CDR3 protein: CASSQGQGGPREQYF
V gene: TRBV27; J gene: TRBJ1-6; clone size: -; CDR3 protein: CASTAAFGQSSYNSPLHF
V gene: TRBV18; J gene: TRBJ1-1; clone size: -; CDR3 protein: CASSPPAVNTEAFF
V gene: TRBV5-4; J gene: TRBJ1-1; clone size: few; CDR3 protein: CASRRGQGVSDTEAFF
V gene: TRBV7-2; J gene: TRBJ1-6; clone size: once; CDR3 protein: CASSLAMRNSPLHF
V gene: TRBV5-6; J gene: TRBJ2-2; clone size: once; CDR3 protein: CASSSTGELFF
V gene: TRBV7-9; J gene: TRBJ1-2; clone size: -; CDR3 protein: CASSLLWAGGGPNYGYTF
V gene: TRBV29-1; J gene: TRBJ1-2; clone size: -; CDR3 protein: CSVHGGRDGYTF
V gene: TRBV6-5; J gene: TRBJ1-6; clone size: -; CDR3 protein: CASSWTSSGPLHF
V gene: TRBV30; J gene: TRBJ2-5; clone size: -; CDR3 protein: CAWGRGLEETQYF
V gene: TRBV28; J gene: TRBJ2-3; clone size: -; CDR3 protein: CASGLGGSTDTQYF